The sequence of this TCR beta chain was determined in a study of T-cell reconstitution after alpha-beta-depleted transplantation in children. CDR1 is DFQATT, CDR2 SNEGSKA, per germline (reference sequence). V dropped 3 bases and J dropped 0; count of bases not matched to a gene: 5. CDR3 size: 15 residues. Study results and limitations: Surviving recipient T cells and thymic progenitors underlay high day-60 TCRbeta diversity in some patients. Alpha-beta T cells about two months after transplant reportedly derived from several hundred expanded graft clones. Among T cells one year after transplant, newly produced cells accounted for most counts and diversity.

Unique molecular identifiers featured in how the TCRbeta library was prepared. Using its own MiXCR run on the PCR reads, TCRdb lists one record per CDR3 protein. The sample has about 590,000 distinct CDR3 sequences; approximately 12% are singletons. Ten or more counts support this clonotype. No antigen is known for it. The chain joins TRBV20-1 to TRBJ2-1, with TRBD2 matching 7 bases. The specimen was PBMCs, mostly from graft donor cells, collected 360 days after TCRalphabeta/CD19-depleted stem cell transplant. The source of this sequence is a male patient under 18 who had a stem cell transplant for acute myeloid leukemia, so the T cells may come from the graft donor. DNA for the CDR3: TGCAGTGCTAGCCGGGGAGGGGCCTCCTACAATGAGCAGTTCTTC. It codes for CSASRGGASYNEQFF.